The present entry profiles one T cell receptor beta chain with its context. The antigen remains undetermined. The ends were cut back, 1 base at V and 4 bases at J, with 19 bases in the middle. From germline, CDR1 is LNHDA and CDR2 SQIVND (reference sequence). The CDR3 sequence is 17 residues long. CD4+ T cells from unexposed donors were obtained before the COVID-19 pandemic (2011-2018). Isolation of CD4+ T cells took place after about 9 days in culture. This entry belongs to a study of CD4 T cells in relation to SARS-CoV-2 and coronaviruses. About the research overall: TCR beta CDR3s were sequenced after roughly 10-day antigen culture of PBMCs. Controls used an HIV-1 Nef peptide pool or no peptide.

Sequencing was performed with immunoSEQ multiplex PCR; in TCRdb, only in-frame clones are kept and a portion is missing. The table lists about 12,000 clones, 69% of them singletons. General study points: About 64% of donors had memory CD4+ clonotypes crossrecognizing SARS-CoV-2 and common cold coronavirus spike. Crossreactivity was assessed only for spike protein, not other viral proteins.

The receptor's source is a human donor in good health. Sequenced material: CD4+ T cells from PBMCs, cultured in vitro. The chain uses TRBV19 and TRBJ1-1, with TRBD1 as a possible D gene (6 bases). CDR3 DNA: TGTGCCAGTAGTATAGGTCAAGGGGGGCGCGGGGGCACTGAAGCTTTCTTT. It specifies CASSIGQGGRGGTEAFF.